The 10 T cell receptor beta chains listed next were all sequenced from one sample in a study of blood T cell repertoires in COVID-19. Assay used: immunoSEQ multiplex PCR; TCRdb lists only in-frame clones, some missing. This table has over 250,000 clones, more than 75% appearing once. Sequencing was carried out using peripheral blood. The origin of the receptors is a woman aged 40 to 50 who had recovered from COVID-19.

The chain links TRBV29-1 to TRBJ2-4, with TRBD1 matching 7 bases. The CDR3 loop spans 14 amino acids. V shed 6 bases and J 3 bases; nucleotides not matched to a gene: 8. Germline loops: CDR1 SQVTM, CDR2 ANQGSEA. CDR3 amino acids: CSVGRGGGKNIQYF. The CDR3 bases are TGCAGCGTCGGACGAGGGGGCGGCAAAAACATTCAGTACTTC.

This chain connects TRBV6-5 to TRBJ1-5; D remains ambiguous. V was cut by 8 bases and J by 0 bases, with 11 bases left in between. Germline V gene sequence: CDR1 MNHEY, CDR2 SVGAGI. The CDR3 contains 14 residues. The CDR3: CASGEDYSNQPQHF. The CDR3 DNA sequence: TGTGCCAGCGGGGAGGATTATAGCAATCAGCCCCAGCATTTT.

This clone was recorded once. This chain uses TRBV25-1 with TRBJ1-6, with 8 nucleotides matching TRBD1. CDR1 is MGHDK and CDR2 is SYGVNS in the germline V gene. Germline trimming cut 7 bases from V and 5 bases from J; bases unmatched to any gene: 13. The CDR3 is 17 residues long. CDR3 residues: CASKRTGRDRDNSPLHF. As DNA, the CDR3 is TGTGCCAGCAAAAGGACAGGGAGGGACCGGGATAATTCACCCCTCCACTTT.

The rearrangement uses TRBV7-2 and TRBJ2-2; a weak D match, TRBD2 (7 bases). The CDR3 runs 16 residues. V dropped 8 bases and J dropped 2 bases, with 18 bases sitting between them. The germline gives CDR1 SGHTA, CDR2 FQGNSA. The CDR3 coding sequence is TGTGCCAGCCCCGGGGGGCCGGGACTCAACACCGGGGAGCTGTTTTTT. This gives the protein CASPGGPGLNTGELFF.

The chain joins TRBV24-1 to TRBJ2-5; TRBD1 agrees at 12 bases. Germline V gives CDR1 KGHDR, CDR2 SFDVKD. Trimming cost V 5 bases and J 3 bases; bases outside gene matches: 9. This CDR3 region has 17 residues. The CDR3 sequence is CATSALPGQGAEETQYF. The DNA of the CDR3 is TGTGCCACCAGTGCCCTACCGGGACAGGGGGCGGAAGAGACCCAGTACTTC.

J is TRBJ1-2 and V is TRBV18; a weak D match, TRBD1 (5 bases). This CDR3 has 14 residues. Germline loops: CDR1 KGHSH, CDR2 LQKENI. Trimming shortened V by 0 bases and J by 7 bases, and 12 bases separated the two germline ends. CDR3 in amino acids: CASSPPAGRGGYTF. The CDR3 DNA follows: TGTGCCAGCTCACCACCCGCAGGGAGGGGTGGCTACACCTTC.

CDR3 DNA sequence: TGTGCCAGCAGCTTGTGGGACAGGGGGGTTGAAGCTTTCTTT. Protein product: CASSLWDRGVEAFF. This sequence joins TRBV5-6 and TRBJ1-1, with TRBD1 matching 11 bases. CDR1 is SGHDT and CDR2 is YYEEEE in the germline V gene. Unmatched junction bases numbered 3, after V lost 1 base and J lost 7 bases. The CDR3 totals 14 residues.

In DNA, the CDR3 is TGTGCCACCCAGGGAGGAACGGGGTCGAACACTGAAGCTTTCTTT. It codes for CATQGGTGSNTEAFF. The V call is TRBV6-6, the J call TRBJ1-1, with D tentatively TRBD1 (5 bases). Trimming shortened V by 10 bases and J by 1 base, and 19 bases separated the two germline ends. The CDR3 totals 15 residues. CDR1 MNHNY and CDR2 SVGAGI come from the germline V gene (reference sequence).

The chain joins TRBV5-4 to TRBJ1-2, with D possibly TRBD1 on 5 matching bases. Between the trimmed V and J ends, which lost 0 bases and 4 bases, there was a span of 13 bases. The CDR3 has 15 amino acids. CDR1 and CDR2 (germline): SGHNT, YYREEE (reference sequence). The CDR3 spells CASSLAGGAGYGYTF. CDR3 sequence (DNA): TGTGCCAGCAGCTTGGCGGGGGGAGCCGGCTATGGCTACACCTTC.

The chain recombines TRBV29-1 with TRBJ2-3, with TRBD2 matching 11 bases. V was pared by 4 bases and J by 0 bases, with 6 bases of the junction left unmatched. The CDR3 is made up of 16 amino acids. The germline V gene encodes CDR1 SQVTM and CDR2 ANQGSEA. The CDR3 nucleotides are TGCAGCGTTGGGGGCGGGACTAGCGGCAGCACAGATACGCAGTATTTT. Translating gives CSVGGGTSGSTDTQYF.